These 7 T cell receptor beta chains were all obtained from the same sample, sequenced in a study of shared clonotypes between healthy human individuals. Produced via immunoSEQ multiplex PCR; TCRdb's table is partial and in-frame only. The table shows roughly 500,000 clones, with roughly 83% occurring only once. The sample consisted of PBMCs. The receptors stem from a woman aged 40 to 50 in good health. Some clones in this sample may be carry-over from other donors' samples.

In regard to this clone: A far larger clone lies a single base away; this is likely a read error. V gene TRBV4-2 combines with J gene TRBJ2-7; D gene unclear. The CDR3 loop spans 14 amino acids. The V gene's germline CDR1 is LGHNA and CDR2 YNFKEQ. The germline V and J ends were trimmed by 4 bases and 1 base, with 11 bases remaining between them. The CDR3 protein is CASSPTRTSYEQYF. The CDR3 DNA reads as TGTGCCAGCAGCCCGACACGAACTTCCTACGAGCAGTACTTC.

V and J are TRBV27 and TRBJ2-2; TRBD1 aligns across 11 bases. The germline CDR1 and CDR2 sequences are MNHEY and SMNVEV (reference sequence). The length of the CDR3 is 14 residues. V shed 6 bases and J 6 bases; nucleotides not matched to a gene: 3. The CDR3 nucleotides are TGTGCCAGCAGGGGACAGGGGGGGGCCGGGGAGCTGTTTTTT. Translated: CASRGQGGAGELFF.

J is TRBJ2-7 and V is TRBV28, with 7 bases fitting TRBD1. The CDR3 totals 15 residues. The V segment lost 7 bases and the J segment 2 bases; nucleotides outside the gene matches: 11. Germline CDR1 MDHEN, CDR2 SYDVKM. In DNA form, the CDR3 reads TGTGCCAGCACCCACCGTCGGGGACAGACCTACGAGCAGTACTTC. Amino acids: CASTHRRGQTYEQYF.

V is TRBV28 and J is TRBJ1-4; D perhaps matches TRBD1 (5 bases). In germline, CDR1 is MDHEN, CDR2 SYDVKM. The CDR3 sequence is 15 residues long. V was clipped by 0 bases and J by 7 bases, with 12 bases between them. The CDR3 sequence is CASSLWRGVGEKLFF. The CDR3 DNA sequence: TGTGCCAGCAGTTTATGGAGGGGTGTGGGTGAAAAACTGTTTTTT.

The rearrangement joins TRBV7-8 to TRBJ2-1, with TRBD1 identical over 8 bases. J was trimmed by 6 bases and V by 6 bases; bases with no gene match: 10. This CDR3 is 15 amino acids long. CDR1 is SGHVS, CDR2 FQNEAQ, per germline. CDR3 loop: CASSYSRGPGNEQFF. The CDR3 nucleotides are TGTGCCAGCAGTTATTCCAGGGGGCCGGGCAATGAGCAGTTCTTC. The full variable domain, in which reference TRBV7-8 and TRBJ2-1 provide the parts outside the CDR3, is GAGVSQSPRYKVAKRGQDVALRCDPISGHVSLFWYQQALGQGPEFLTYFQNEAQLDKSGLPSDRFFAERPEGSVSTLKIQRTQQEDSAVYLCASSYSRGPGNEQFFGPGTRLTVL.

J is TRBJ1-6 and V is TRBV9; D is unclear. The CDR3 runs to 13 residues. V lost 5 bases to trimming and J lost 7 bases, with 10 bases between them. Germline loops: CDR1 SGDLS, CDR2 YYNGEE. CDR3 bases: TGTGCCAGCAGTCCGGGGAGGAATTCACCCCTCCACTTT. It yields the protein CASSPGRNSPLHF.

V is TRBV4-1 and J is TRBJ2-1, with 13 bases identical to TRBD2. Unmatched junction bases numbered 2, after V lost 1 base and J lost 8 bases. The CDR3 has 15 amino acids. CDR1 is MGHRA, CDR2 YSYEKL, per germline. CDR3 amino acids: CASSQGLAGGDEQFF. CDR3 DNA sequence: TGCGCCAGCAGCCAAGGACTAGCGGGAGGTGATGAGCAGTTCTTC.